A selection of T cell receptor beta chains follows, all from one sample in a study of shared clonotypes between healthy human individuals. Assay used: immunoSEQ multiplex PCR; TCRdb lists only in-frame clones, some missing. The sample lists 2 million or so clones, 85% to 95% occurring once. The material sequenced was naive CD4+ T cells sorted from blood. Source of these receptors: a man between 18 and 35 years old in good health. Both conserved end residues are part of each CDR3. D genes are given only for firm matches. Only part of the rows carry a size: once, few, many, or a class if the clone is expanded.

.	.	TRBV27	TRBJ2-2	TGTGCCAGCAGTCCTCGACAGGCCCCGAACACCGGGGAGCTGTTTTTT	CASSPRQAPNTGELFF
.	.	TRBV6-1	TRBJ1-5	TGTGCCAGCAGGGGGGTCCCGTCTTTTTATCAGCCCCAGCATTTT	CASRGVPSFYQPQHF
.	.	TRBV5-1	TRBJ1-4	TGCGCCAGCAGGGGGGATCCTAATGAAAAACTGTTTTTT	CASRGDPNEKLFF
.	.	TRBV7-9	TRBJ1-5	TGTGCCAGCAGCTTATCCCCCCATCCTCAAGGGGGTAGCAATCAGCCCCAGCATTTT	CASSLSPHPQGGSNQPQHF
.	.	TRBV30	TRBJ2-2	TGTGCCTGGACTCCCGCAGGGGTGAACACCGGGGAGCTGTTTTTT	CAWTPAGVNTGELFF
.	TRBD1	TRBV15	TRBJ2-7	TGTGCCACCAGCACCGGGACAGTTAGCTCCTACGAGCAGTACTTC	CATSTGTVSSYEQYF
.	TRBD1	TRBV2	TRBJ1-4	TGTGCCAGCAGCGTTGACAGGGAAGCGGCAACTAATGAAAAACTGTTTTTT	CASSVDREAATNEKLFF
.	.	TRBV9	TRBJ1-3	TGTGCCAGCAGGGACTCTGGAAACACCATATATTTT	CASRDSGNTIYF
.	TRBD1	TRBV27	TRBJ1-2	TGTGCCAGCAGGGGACAGGGGAGGAAGAACTATGGCTACACCTTC	CASRGQGRKNYGYTF
.	TRBD2	TRBV10-3	TRBJ2-1	TGTGCCATCAGTGGACTAGCGGGCTTAGAAGAGCAGTTCTTC	CAISGLAGLEEQFF
.	TRBD1	TRBV10-3	TRBJ1-1	TGTGCCATCGTCGGACAGGGGGAGAAAACTGAAGCTTTCTTT	CAIVGQGEKTEAFF
.	TRBD1	TRBV5-8	TRBJ1-2	TGTGCCAGCAGCATGGGACAGGGTAACTATGGCTACACCTTC	CASSMGQGNYGYTF
.	.	TRBV19	TRBJ2-7	TGTGCCAGTAGTATTTTGGACGGTTCCTACGAGCAGTACTTC	CASSILDGSYEQYF
.	TRBD2	TRBV9	TRBJ2-1	TGTGCCAGCAGCGTCCCCGGGACTATAAACAATGAGCAGTTCTTC	CASSVPGTINNEQFF
.	TRBD1	TRBV30	TRBJ1-6	TGTGCCTGGAGTGCGGGACAGTATTCCTATAATTCACCCCTCCACTTT	CAWSAGQYSYNSPLHF
.	TRBD2	TRBV7-2	TRBJ2-3	TGTGCCAGCACGGGCGGGAGCGGGAATACGCAGTATTTT	CASTGGSGNTQYF
.	TRBD1	TRBV29-1	TRBJ1-2	TGCAGCGTTGGACAGGGAAACTATGGCTACACCTTC	CSVGQGNYGYTF
.	.	TRBV7-8	TRBJ2-3	TGTGCCAGCAGCTTGAACGACAGACCCACAGATACGCAGTATTTT	CASSLNDRPTDTQYF
.	.	TRBV30	TRBJ2-4	TGTGCCTGGAGTATCACAGGAGGCAGCAACATTCAGTACTTC	CAWSITGGSNIQYF
once	TRBD1	TRBV7-9	TRBJ2-5	TGTGCCAGCAGCACGGACAGGGCATCCCTTCAAGAGACCCAGTACTTC	CASSTDRASLQETQYF
once	TRBD2	TRBV7-9	TRBJ2-7	TGTGCCAGCAGCTTAGAAGCGGGAGGGTCCTACGAGCAGTACTTC	CASSLEAGGSYEQYF
.	.	TRBV4-3	TRBJ2-2	TGCGCCAGCAGCCCACGGTGGGCCGGGGAGCTGTTTTTT	CASSPRWAGELFF
.	.	TRBV7-6	TRBJ1-6	TGTGCCAGCAGCTTCCAGGATTCACCCCTCCACTTT	CASSFQDSPLHF
.	TRBD1	TRBV2	TRBJ1-6	TGTGCCAGCAGCCAGGGGGAGAATTCACCCCTCCACTTT	CASSQGENSPLHF
.	.	TRBV10-1	TRBJ2-3	TGCGCCAGCAGTGATTCTTCAGCGGATACGCAGTATTTT	CASSDSSADTQYF
.	.	TRBV6-6	TRBJ1-5	TGTGCCAGCAGTTACTCAACAGCCTATAGCAATCAGCCCCAGCATTTT	CASSYSTAYSNQPQHF
.	.	TRBV6-1	TRBJ2-5	TGTGCCAGCAGTGAACAGCCATTTAAAGAGACCCAGTACTTC	CASSEQPFKETQYF
.	TRBD2	TRBV5-1	TRBJ2-1	TGCGCCAGCAGCGGGACTAGCGGACCATACAATGAGCAGTTCTTC	CASSGTSGPYNEQFF
.	TRBD1	TRBV5-1	TRBJ1-2	TGCGCCAGCAGCTTACGGGACAGTATTATGGAATCTGGCTACACCTTC	CASSLRDSIMESGYTF
.	.	TRBV5-1	TRBJ2-5	TGCGCCAGCAGCCCCACTACTACCGAAGGAGAGACCCAGTACTTC	CASSPTTTEGETQYF
once	TRBD1	TRBV5-4	TRBJ1-6	TGTGCCAGCAGCTTGGAACAGGGGGCCGCAGCGAATTCACCCCTCCACTTT	CASSLEQGAAANSPLHF
.	.	TRBV5-1	TRBJ2-2	TGCGCCAGCAGCTTTGGAGGCGGTGACACCGGGGAGCTGTTTTTT	CASSFGGGDTGELFF
.	.	TRBV27	TRBJ1-5	TGTGCCAGCTCCGGGACACGGGGTCAGCCCCAGCATTTT	CASSGTRGQPQHF
once	.	TRBV6-1	TRBJ1-1	TGTGCCAGCAGTGTCTGGTGGGAGAACACTGAAGCTTTCTTT	CASSVWWENTEAFF
.	.	TRBV21-1	TRBJ1-2	TGTGCCAGCAGCACGGGGATCTATGGCTACACCTTC	CASSTGIYGYTF
.	TRBD1	TRBV19	TRBJ1-2	TGTGCCAGTAGTTCTGGGCTCGTCTCCTTAATCCGGAGACAGGGAGACTATGGCTACACCTTC	CASSSGLVSLIRRQGDYGYTF
.	TRBD2	TRBV7-4	TRBJ2-1	TGTGCCAGCAGCAGAACTAGCGGGAGCAACAATGAGCAGTTCTTC	CASSRTSGSNNEQFF
.	TRBD2	TRBV11-2	TRBJ2-1	TGTGCCAGCAGCTTAAGGCTAGCGGTTAACAATGAGCAGTTCTTC	CASSLRLAVNNEQFF
.	.	TRBV7-3	TRBJ2-5	TGTGCCAGCAGCCCGCTCCAGGACACCGACCAAGAGACCCAGTACTTC	CASSPLQDTDQETQYF
.	.	TRBV6-1	TRBJ1-1	TGTGCCAGCAGTGACAGGGTCACTGAAGCTTTCTTT	CASSDRVTEAFF
.	TRBD2	TRBV7-2	TRBJ2-3	TGTGCCAGCAGCTTAGCGACTAGCAAAGATACGCAGTATTTT	CASSLATSKDTQYF
.	.	TRBV5-6	TRBJ1-2	TGTGCCAGCAGCACACTTTATGGCTACACCTTC	CASSTLYGYTF
.	.	TRBV5-6	TRBJ2-1	TGTGCCAGCAGCTTGCGGCTAGGGGATAGGGGTTCCTACAATGAGCAGTTCTTC	CASSLRLGDRGSYNEQFF
few	.	TRBV5-4	TRBJ2-5	TGTGCCAGCAGCTTGGGACAGCTCCAAGAGACCCAGTACTTC	CASSLGQLQETQYF
.	TRBD2	TRBV10-3	TRBJ2-3	TGTGCCATCAGTGATGGCGGGGGTCCCACAGATACGCAGTATTTT	CAISDGGGPTDTQYF
.	TRBD1	TRBV13	TRBJ2-7	TGTGCCAGCAGCTTAAGCCTGGACAGGGTGCGCGAGCAGTACTTC	CASSLSLDRVREQYF
.	.	TRBV29-1	TRBJ2-6	TGCAGCGTTGATTTTTCCGGGGCCAACGTCCTGACTTTC	CSVDFSGANVLTF
.	.	TRBV11-3	TRBJ1-5	TGTGCCAGCAGCTTGGGAGTGCCGAACCAGCCCCAGCATTTT	CASSLGVPNQPQHF
.	TRBD2	TRBV9	TRBJ2-5	TGTGCCAGCAGCCGGGGAGGGGTACAAGAGACCCAGTACTTC	CASSRGGVQETQYF
once	TRBD1	TRBV10-3	TRBJ2-7	TGTGCCATCAGTGAGACTTCCGGGACAGGGGGCGGCGAGCAGTACTTC	CAISETSGTGGGEQYF
.	.	TRBV19	TRBJ2-2	TGTGCCAGTACTACACTAGGGAGCACCGGGGAGCTGTTTTTT	CASTTLGSTGELFF
.	TRBD2	TRBV6-5	TRBJ2-1	TGTGCCAGCTCCCGACTGGGACTAGACGTCAATGAGCAGTTCTTC	CASSRLGLDVNEQFF
.	.	TRBV29-1	TRBJ1-1	TGCAGCGTTGAAGGACAGACGAACACTGAAGCTTTCTTT	CSVEGQTNTEAFF
.	.	TRBV5-1	TRBJ2-7	TGCGCCAGCGGTACGGGGGCCGTCTACGAGCAGTACTTC	CASGTGAVYEQYF
.	.	TRBV5-1	TRBJ2-7	TGCGCCAGCAGGAAAAACGCAATGGGCCAGTCCTACGAGCAGTACTTC	CASRKNAMGQSYEQYF
.	TRBD2	TRBV9	TRBJ2-1	TGTGCCAGCAGCGTAGGTCTAGCGGGGGTGTCTGAGCAGTTCTTC	CASSVGLAGVSEQFF
.	TRBD2	TRBV6-6	TRBJ2-1	TGTGCCAGCAGTTATGCGGGGGGGCCCGTCAATGAGCAGTTCTTC	CASSYAGGPVNEQFF
.	TRBD1	TRBV5-1	TRBJ1-4	TGCGCCAGCAGGCGGGACAGTGAAAAACTGTTTTTT	CASRRDSEKLFF
.	.	TRBV5-1	TRBJ1-5	TGCGCCAGCAGCCAGGGTGGCTATCAGCCCCAGCATTTT	CASSQGGYQPQHF
.	.	TRBV10-2	TRBJ1-5	TGCGCCAGCATGATTTCCATTAGAGGGGATCAGCCCCAGCATTTT	CASMISIRGDQPQHF